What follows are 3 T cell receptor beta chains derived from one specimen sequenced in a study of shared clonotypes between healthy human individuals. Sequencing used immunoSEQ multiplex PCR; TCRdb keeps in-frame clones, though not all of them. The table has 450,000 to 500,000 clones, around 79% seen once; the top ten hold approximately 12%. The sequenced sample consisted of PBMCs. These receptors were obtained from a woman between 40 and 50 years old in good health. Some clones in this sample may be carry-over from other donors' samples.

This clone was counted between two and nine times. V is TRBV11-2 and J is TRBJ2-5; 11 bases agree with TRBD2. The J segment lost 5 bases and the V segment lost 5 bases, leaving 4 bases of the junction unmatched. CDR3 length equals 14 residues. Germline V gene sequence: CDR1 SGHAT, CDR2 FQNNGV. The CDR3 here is CASSNRLAGETQYF. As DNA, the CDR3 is TGTGCCAGCAGCAATCGACTAGCGGGGGAGACCCAGTACTTC. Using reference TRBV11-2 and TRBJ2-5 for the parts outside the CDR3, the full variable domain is EAGVAQSPRYKIIEKRQSVAFWCNPISGHATLYWYQQILGQGPKLLIQFQNNGVVDDSQLPKDRFSAERLKGVDSTLKIQPAKLEDSAVYLCASSNRLAGETQYFGPGTRLLVL.

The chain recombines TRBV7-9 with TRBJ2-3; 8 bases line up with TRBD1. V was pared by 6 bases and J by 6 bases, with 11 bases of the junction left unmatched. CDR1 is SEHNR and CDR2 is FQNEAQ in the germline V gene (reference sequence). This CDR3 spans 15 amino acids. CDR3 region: CASRPPGGPGDTQYF. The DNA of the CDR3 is TGTGCCAGCAGGCCACCAGGGGGCCCCGGGGATACGCAGTATTTT.

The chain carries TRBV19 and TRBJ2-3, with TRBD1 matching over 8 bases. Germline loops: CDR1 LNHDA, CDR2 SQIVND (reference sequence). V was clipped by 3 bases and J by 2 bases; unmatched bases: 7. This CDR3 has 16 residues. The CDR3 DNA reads TGTGCCAGTAGTATCGGGACAGGTGGATTCACAGATACGCAGTATTTT. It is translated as CASSIGTGGFTDTQYF. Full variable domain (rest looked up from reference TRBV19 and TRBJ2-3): DGGITQSPKYLFRKEGQNVTLSCEQNLNHDAMYWYRQDPGQGLRLIYYSQIVNDFQKGDIAEGYSVSREKKESFPLTVTSAQKNPTAFYLCASSIGTGGFTDTQYFGPGTRLTVL.